The rows below give T cell receptor beta chains drawn from one sample of a study of lymphopenia after photon versus proton radiotherapy. Method: immunoSEQ multiplex PCR; TCRdb's copy keeps in-frame clones and lacks some. The table has 70,000 or so clones, roughly 91% seen once. This specimen consisted of peripheral blood, obtained from a patient treated with photon-based radiotherapy. Every receptor here comes from a woman aged 70-85 years with pancreatic cancer. Both conserved end residues are part of each CDR3. The D gene is left open where the match is weak. The size entry is marked missing in some rows and otherwise reads once, few, many or a size class.

cdr3_aa | cdr3_nt | j_call | clone_size | d_call | v_call
CASSPDGNYGYTF | TGTGCCAGCAGCCCCGACGGTAACTATGGCTACACCTTC | TRBJ1-2 | NA | NA | TRBV7-3
CASGLEGQETQYF | TGTGCCAGCGGCCTTGAGGGGCAAGAGACCCAGTACTTC | TRBJ2-5 | NA | NA | TRBV6-5
CATSTRDTGSVANEKLFF | TGTGCCACCAGCACCCGGGACACCGGAAGTGTGGCTAATGAAAAACTGTTTTTT | TRBJ1-4 | NA | NA | TRBV15
CASSQAKGLAENTGELFF | TGCGCCAGCAGCCAAGCTAAGGGACTAGCGGAGAACACCGGGGAGCTGTTTTTT | TRBJ2-2 | NA | TRBD2 | TRBV4-1
CASSLGNRRIRDNEQFF | TGTGCCAGCAGCTTAGGAAACAGGAGAATACGGGACAATGAGCAGTTCTTC | TRBJ2-1 | NA | NA | TRBV7-8
CASSGTGTGGWDEQFF | TGTGCCAGCAGTGGGACCGGGACAGGGGGCTGGGATGAGCAGTTCTTC | TRBJ2-1 | NA | TRBD1 | TRBV28
CASSQVLRGAYEQYF | TGTGCCAGCAGCCAAGTTCTCCGGGGGGCCTACGAGCAGTACTTC | TRBJ2-7 | once | TRBD2 | TRBV14
CASSLRLGDTDTQYF | TGTGCCAGCAGCTTACGTTTGGGGGACACAGATACGCAGTATTTT | TRBJ2-3 | once | NA | TRBV7-9
CASSQEGLQREKLFF | TGCGCCAGCAGCCAAGAAGGGCTTCAAAGGGAAAAACTGTTTTTT | TRBJ1-4 | NA | NA | TRBV4-3
CASSLSSRDNEQFF | TGTGCCAGCAGCTTGTCCTCTAGGGACAATGAGCAGTTCTTC | TRBJ2-1 | NA | NA | TRBV7-3
CSVLLRSLDTEAFF | TGCAGCGTACTACTGCGGAGTTTGGACACTGAAGCTTTCTTT | TRBJ1-1 | NA | NA | TRBV29-1
CASSMGHGSSYNEQFF | TGTGCCAGTAGTATGGGACACGGGAGCTCCTACAATGAGCAGTTCTTC | TRBJ2-1 | NA | NA | TRBV19
CASSQDRLAEQFF | TGCGCCAGCAGCCAAGATCGACTAGCTGAGCAGTTCTTC | TRBJ2-1 | NA | TRBD2 | TRBV4-1
CASSRDHTYEQYF | TGTGCCAGCAGCCGGGATCATACCTACGAGCAGTACTTC | TRBJ2-7 | NA | NA | TRBV14
CASSTTGGYGYTF | TGTGCCAGCAGCACGACAGGGGGATATGGCTACACCTTC | TRBJ1-2 | NA | TRBD1 | TRBV27
CASSWGPDGYTF | TGTGCCAGCAGCTGGGGACCGGATGGCTACACCTTC | TRBJ1-2 | NA | NA | TRBV13
CASSSSGNEQFF | TGTGCCAGCAGCTCGTCGGGGAATGAGCAGTTCTTC | TRBJ2-1 | NA | NA | TRBV11-1
CASSLGLADSTDTQYF | TGTGCCAGCAGCTTGGGACTAGCGGACAGCACAGATACGCAGTATTTT | TRBJ2-3 | NA | TRBD2 | TRBV5-6
CASSSDTGGNYGYTF | TGTGCCAGTAGTTCGGATACAGGGGGCAACTATGGCTACACCTTC | TRBJ1-2 | NA | TRBD1 | TRBV19